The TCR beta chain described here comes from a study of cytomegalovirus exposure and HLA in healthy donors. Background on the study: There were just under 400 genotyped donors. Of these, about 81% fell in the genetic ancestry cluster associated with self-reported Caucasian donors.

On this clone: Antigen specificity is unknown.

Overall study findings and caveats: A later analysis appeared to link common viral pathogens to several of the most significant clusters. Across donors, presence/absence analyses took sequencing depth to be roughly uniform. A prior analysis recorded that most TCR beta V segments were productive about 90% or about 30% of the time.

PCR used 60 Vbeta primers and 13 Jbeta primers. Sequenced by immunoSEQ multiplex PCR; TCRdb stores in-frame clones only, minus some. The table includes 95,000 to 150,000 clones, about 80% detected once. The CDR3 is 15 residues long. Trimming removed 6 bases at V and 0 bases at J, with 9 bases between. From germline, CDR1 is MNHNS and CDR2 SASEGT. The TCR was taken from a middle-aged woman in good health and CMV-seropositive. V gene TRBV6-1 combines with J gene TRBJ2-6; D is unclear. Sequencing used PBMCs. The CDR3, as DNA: TGTGCCAGCAGCCAGGCCGGCTCTGGGGCCAACGTCCTGACTTTC. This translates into CASSQAGSGANVLTF.